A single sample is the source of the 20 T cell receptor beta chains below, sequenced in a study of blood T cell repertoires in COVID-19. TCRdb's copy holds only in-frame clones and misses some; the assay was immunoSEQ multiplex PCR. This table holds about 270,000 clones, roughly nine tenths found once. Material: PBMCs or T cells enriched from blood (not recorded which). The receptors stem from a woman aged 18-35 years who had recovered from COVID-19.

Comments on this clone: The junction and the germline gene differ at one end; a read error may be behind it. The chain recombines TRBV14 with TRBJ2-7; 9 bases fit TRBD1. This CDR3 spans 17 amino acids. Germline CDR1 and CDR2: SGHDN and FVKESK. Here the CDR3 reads CASSQVQVPTTGTGLCF. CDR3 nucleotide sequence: TGTGCCAGCAGCCAAGTCCAAGTCCCTACTACCGGGACAGGGTTGTGTTTC.

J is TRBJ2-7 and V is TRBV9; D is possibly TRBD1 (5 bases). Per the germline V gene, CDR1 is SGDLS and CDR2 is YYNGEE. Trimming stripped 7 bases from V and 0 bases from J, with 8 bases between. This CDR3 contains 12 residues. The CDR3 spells CASGQGSYEQYF. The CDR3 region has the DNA TGTGCCAGCGGACAAGGCTCCTACGAGCAGTACTTC.

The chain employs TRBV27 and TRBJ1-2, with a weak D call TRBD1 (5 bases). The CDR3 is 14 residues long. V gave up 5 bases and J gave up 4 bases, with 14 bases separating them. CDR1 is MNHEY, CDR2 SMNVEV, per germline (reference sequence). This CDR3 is CASSPDRVFYGYTF. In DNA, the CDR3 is TGTGCCAGCAGTCCAGACAGAGTTTTCTATGGCTACACCTTC.

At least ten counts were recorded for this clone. The CDR3 DNA reads TGTGCCAGCAGCCCTGGGGGGGACAATCAGCCCCAGCATTTT. It specifies CASSPGGDNQPQHF. This rearrangement joins TRBV7-9 to TRBJ1-5; TRBD1 might be the D (5 bases). This CDR3 spans 14 amino acids. CDR1 and CDR2 (germline): SEHNR, FQNEAQ (reference sequence). V was clipped by 5 bases and J by 3 bases, with 11 bases between them.

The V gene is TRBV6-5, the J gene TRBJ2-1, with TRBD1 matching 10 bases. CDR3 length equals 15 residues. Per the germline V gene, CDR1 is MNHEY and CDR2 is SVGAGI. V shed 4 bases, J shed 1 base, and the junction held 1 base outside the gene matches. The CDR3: CASSWTGGSYNEQFF. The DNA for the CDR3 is TGTGCCAGCAGTTGGACAGGGGGATCCTACAATGAGCAGTTCTTC.

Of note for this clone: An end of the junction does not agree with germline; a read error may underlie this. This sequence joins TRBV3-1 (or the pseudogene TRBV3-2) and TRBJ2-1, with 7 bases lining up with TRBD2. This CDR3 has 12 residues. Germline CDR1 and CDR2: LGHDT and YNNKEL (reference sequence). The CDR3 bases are TGTGCCAGCAGCCGAAATACCGGGACTACACTCTTC. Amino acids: CASSRNTGTTLF.

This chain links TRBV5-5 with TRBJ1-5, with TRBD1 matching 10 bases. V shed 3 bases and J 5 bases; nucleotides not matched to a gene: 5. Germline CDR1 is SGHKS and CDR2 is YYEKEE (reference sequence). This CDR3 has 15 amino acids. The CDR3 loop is CASSSGQGNYQPQHF. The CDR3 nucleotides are TGTGCCAGCAGCTCGGGACAGGGGAACTATCAGCCCCAGCATTTT.

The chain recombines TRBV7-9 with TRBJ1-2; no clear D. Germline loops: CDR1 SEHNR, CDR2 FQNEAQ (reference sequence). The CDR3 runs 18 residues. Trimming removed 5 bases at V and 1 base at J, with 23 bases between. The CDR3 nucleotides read TGTGCCAGCAGCCACCCTGCTCACCGGGTATACTATAACTATGGCTACACCTTC. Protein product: CASSHPAHRVYYNYGYTF.

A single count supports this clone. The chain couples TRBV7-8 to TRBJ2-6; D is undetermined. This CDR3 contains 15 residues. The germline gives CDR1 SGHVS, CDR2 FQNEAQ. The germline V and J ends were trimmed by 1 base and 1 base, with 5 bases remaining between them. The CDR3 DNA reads TGTGCCAGCAGCTTAGGGCAATCTGGGGCCAACGTCCTGACTTTC. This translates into CASSLGQSGANVLTF.

The CDR3 is CASSPLTGGPYEQYF. The CDR3 nucleotides are TGTGCCAGCAGTCCCCTGACGGGGGGCCCTTACGAGCAGTACTTC. This chain joins TRBV28 and TRBJ2-7, with D maybe TRBD2 (7 bases). Germline CDR1 MDHEN, CDR2 SYDVKM. There are 15 residues in the CDR3. Trimming pared 5 bases from V and 4 bases from J, leaving 18 bases between.

This CDR3 is CASSQDRGGLSIGYTF. CDR3 in DNA: TGTGCCAGCAGTCAGGACAGGGGAGGTCTCAGCATCGGCTACACCTTC. The V gene is TRBV2, the J gene TRBJ1-2; 9 nucleotides match TRBD1. This CDR3 spans 16 amino acids. Germline V lookup: CDR1 SNHLY, CDR2 FYNNEI. Trimming removed 5 bases from V and 8 bases from J; junction bases left unmatched: 15. Supplemented by reference TRBV2 and TRBJ1-2, the full variable domain reads EPEVTQTPSHQVTQMGQEVILRCVPISNHLYFYWYRQILGQKVEFLVSFYNNEISEKSEIFDDQFSVERPDGSNFTLKIRSTKLEDSAMYFCASSQDRGGLSIGYTFGSGTRLTVV.

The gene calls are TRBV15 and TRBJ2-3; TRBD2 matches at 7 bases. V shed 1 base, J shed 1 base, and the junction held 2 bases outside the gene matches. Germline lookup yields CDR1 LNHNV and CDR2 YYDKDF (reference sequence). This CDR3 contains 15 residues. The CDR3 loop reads CATSRATSGTDTQYF. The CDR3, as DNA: TGTGCCACCAGCAGAGCCACTAGCGGCACAGATACGCAGTATTTT.

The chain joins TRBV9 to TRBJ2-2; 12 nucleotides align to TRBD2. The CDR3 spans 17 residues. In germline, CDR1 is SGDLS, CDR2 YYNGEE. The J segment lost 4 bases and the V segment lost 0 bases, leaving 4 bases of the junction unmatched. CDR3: CASSVGRTSGATGELFF. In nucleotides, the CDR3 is TGTGCCAGCAGCGTAGGTAGGACTAGCGGGGCCACCGGGGAGCTGTTTTTT.

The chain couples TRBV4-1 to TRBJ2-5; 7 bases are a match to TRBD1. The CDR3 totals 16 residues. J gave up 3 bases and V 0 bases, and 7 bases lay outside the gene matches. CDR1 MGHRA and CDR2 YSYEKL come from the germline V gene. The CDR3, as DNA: TGCGCCAGCAGCCAAGAGGCCGCCGGGACAGAAGAGACCCAGTACTTC. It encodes CASSQEAAGTEETQYF.

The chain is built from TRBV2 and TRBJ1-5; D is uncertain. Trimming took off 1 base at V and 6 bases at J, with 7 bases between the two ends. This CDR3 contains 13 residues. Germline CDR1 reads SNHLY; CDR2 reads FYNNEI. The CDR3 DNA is TGTGCCAGCAGTGAAGTGGGGAGTCAGCCCCAGCATTTT. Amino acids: CASSEVGSQPQHF.

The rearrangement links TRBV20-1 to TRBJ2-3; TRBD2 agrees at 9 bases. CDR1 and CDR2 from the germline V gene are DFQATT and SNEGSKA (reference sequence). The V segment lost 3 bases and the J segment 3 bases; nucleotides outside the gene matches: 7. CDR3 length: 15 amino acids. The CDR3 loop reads CSASEAGGSTDTQYF. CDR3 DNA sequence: TGCAGTGCTAGTGAAGCGGGGGGCTCTACAGATACGCAGTATTTT.

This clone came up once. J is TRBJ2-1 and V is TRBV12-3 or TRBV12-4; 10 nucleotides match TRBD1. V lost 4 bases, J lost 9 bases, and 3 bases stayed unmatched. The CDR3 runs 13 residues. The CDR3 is CASSWTGGGEQFF. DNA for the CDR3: TGTGCCAGCAGTTGGACAGGGGGGGGTGAGCAGTTCTTC.

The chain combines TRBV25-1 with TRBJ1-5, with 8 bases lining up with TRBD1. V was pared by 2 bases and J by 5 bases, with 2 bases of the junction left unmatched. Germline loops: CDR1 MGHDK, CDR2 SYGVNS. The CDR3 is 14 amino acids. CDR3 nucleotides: TGTGCCAGCAGTGAACAGGGGGCGTATCAGCCCCAGCATTTT. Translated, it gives CASSEQGAYQPQHF.

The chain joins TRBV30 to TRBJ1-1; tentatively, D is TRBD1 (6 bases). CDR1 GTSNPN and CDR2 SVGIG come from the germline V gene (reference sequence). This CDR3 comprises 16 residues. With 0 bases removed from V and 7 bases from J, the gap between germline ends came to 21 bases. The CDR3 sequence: CAWSVRVDSLTFEAFF. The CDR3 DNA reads TGTGCCTGGAGTGTTCGCGTGGACAGCCTTACCTTTGAAGCTTTCTTT.

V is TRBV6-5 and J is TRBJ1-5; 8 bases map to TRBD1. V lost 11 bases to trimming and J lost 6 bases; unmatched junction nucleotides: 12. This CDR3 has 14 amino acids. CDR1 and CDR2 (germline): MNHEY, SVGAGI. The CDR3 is CAGSRGDRTQPQHF. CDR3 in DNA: TGTGCCGGTAGCAGGGGGGACAGGACTCAGCCCCAGCATTTT.